This T cell receptor (beta chain) was captured in a study of shared clonotypes between healthy human individuals. Across the study: Per-donor plates numbered three CD4 naive, three CD4 memory, two CD8 naive and one CD8 memory. General study results and limits: Deeper or shallower sequencing was expected to change how clonotypes are shared among donors. Relative to memory subsets, naive subsets generally showed larger estimated richness.

CDR1 and CDR2 from the germline V gene are SQVTM and ANQGSEA. This CDR3 comprises 14 residues. Trimming cost V 1 base and J 7 bases, with 13 bases left between them. To note about this clone: Antigen specificity is unknown.

Naivety among CD8 cells was defined by CD45RO negativity and positive CCR7 selection, thereby excluding terminally differentiated effector memory CD45RA+ cells. Under the authors' procedure: From ImmunoSEQ came sequences covering only the junction and carrying no quality scores, so filtering differed. TCRdb keeps only in-frame clones here, not all; method: immunoSEQ multiplex PCR. V and J calls and clone size come straight from that table; D and trimming were deduced from the DNA. The sample has about 800,000 clones, 96% seen once. This clonotype originated in a young man in good health. The sample comprised naive CD8+ T cells sorted from blood. The genes are TRBV29-1 and TRBJ2-2, with a tentative D call TRBD1 (5 bases). The DNA for the CDR3 is TGCAGCGTTGAAGGGGCAGGGATATACGGGGAGCTGTTTTTT. Its protein is CSVEGAGIYGELFF.